The 17 T cell receptor beta chains listed next were all sequenced from one sample in a study of CD8 T cells in ankylosing spondylitis (dated by TCRdb to about 2017). Libraries were prepared through 5' RACE. TCRdb lists the instrument as Illumina HiSeq 2500. TCRdb reran the public reads through fastp at Q25 and MiXCR, keeping productive beta chains. CDR3 protein sequences are deduplicated, and each keeps its most common genes and DNA. The table for this sample lists roughly 260,000 distinct CDR3 sequences; around 19% of them were counted only once. Of the sample, less than 9.5% falls within the top ten clones. The sequenced sample was blood, either unsorted or a sorted T cell fraction (not recorded which). The receptors originated from a male donor with ankylosing spondylitis or in good health (not recorded which).

This rearrangement joins TRBV27 to TRBJ2-6; D uncertain. The V gene lost 5 bases and the J gene lost 0 bases, with 2 bases spanning the gap. This CDR3 is built from 13 residues. CDR1 and CDR2 from the germline V gene are MNHEY and SMNVEV (reference sequence). CDR3 sequence reads: CASSPSGANVLTF. The CDR3 DNA reads TGTGCCAGCAGTCCCTCTGGGGCCAACGTCCTGACTTTC.

This clonotype has a handful of counts. The rearrangement joins TRBV20-1 to TRBJ1-5; the D is unclear. The germline CDR1 and CDR2 sequences are DFQATT and SNEGSKA (reference sequence). V was clipped by 6 bases and J by 1 base, with 7 bases between them. The CDR3 consists of 12 residues. CDR3 protein: CSAGRSNQPQHF. CDR3 DNA sequence: TGCAGTGCGGGGAGGAGCAATCAGCCCCAGCATTTT.

The table lists this clonotype with a few counts. This chain uses TRBV5-1 with TRBJ2-7; maybe TRBD1 (6 bases). The CDR3 length is 13 residues. Trimming removed 2 bases from V and 1 base from J, with 7 bases in between. Germline V gives CDR1 SGHRS, CDR2 YFSETQ. The CDR3 region is CASSFGQSYEQYV. For the CDR3, the DNA is TGCGCCAGCAGCTTTGGACAGTCCTACGAGCAGTACGTC.

Many counts were recorded for this clonotype. The genes are TRBV29-1 and TRBJ2-3; TRBD1 matches at 10 bases. Germline V gene data show CDR1 as SQVTM and CDR2 as ANQGSEA. The CDR3 covers 14 residues. J gave up 4 bases and V 6 bases, and 7 bases lay outside the gene matches. CDR3 sequence: CSVSTGGMPDTQYF. The CDR3 DNA reads TGCAGCGTCTCGACAGGGGGCATGCCAGATACGCAGTATTTT.

The rearrangement links TRBV7-2 to TRBJ2-7; no definite D call. The CDR3 covers 14 residues. Trimming took off 0 bases at V and 5 bases at J, with 11 bases between the two ends. Germline values: CDR1 SGHTA, CDR2 FQGNSA. In DNA form, the CDR3 reads TGTGCCAGCAGCTTAGCTTCGGTCGGACACGAGCAGTACGTC. Amino acid sequence: CASSLASVGHEQYV.

The V and J genes are TRBV24-1 and TRBJ2-3; 9 nucleotides match TRBD1. Germline CDR1 and CDR2: KGHDR and SFDVKD. This CDR3 is 14 amino acids long. V lost 7 bases and J lost 3; bases outside the gene matches: 4. The CDR3 nucleotides are TGTGCCACCAGCCCCGGACAGGGGACAGATACGCAGTATTTT. This codes for CATSPGQGTDTQYF.

This clonotype was detected only a few times. J is TRBJ2-5 and V is TRBV5-1; D is possibly TRBD1 (5 bases). Germline V CDR1 and CDR2: SGHRS, YFSETQ. V was shortened by 0 bases and J by 9 bases, with 9 bases between the two germline ends. The CDR3 length is 12 residues. The CDR3 here is CASSLEDMAQYF. The DNA of the CDR3 is TGCGCCAGCAGCTTGGAGGACATGGCCCAGTACTTC.

Worth noting for this clonotype: A read error may account for a junction end that differs from germline. The chain is built from TRBV29-1 and TRBJ2-1; maybe TRBD2 (6 bases). Germline V gives CDR1 SQVTM, CDR2 ANQGSEA. The CDR3 runs 14 residues. The CDR3 loop is CRVDVGSGFNEQFF. The CDR3 DNA sequence: TGCAGAGTTGATGTCGGGAGTGGGTTCAATGAGCAGTTCTTC.

This clonotype was counted a few times. The chain recombines TRBV24-1 with TRBJ2-2, with D possibly matching TRBD1 (6 bases). The CDR3 extends over 17 amino acids. CDR1 KGHDR and CDR2 SFDVKD come from the germline V gene. The V gene lost 4 bases and the J gene lost 4 bases, with 18 bases spanning the gap. CDR3 in amino acids: CATSDARRDKATGELFF. The CDR3 nucleotides are TGTGCCACCAGTGACGCCCGCCGGGACAAAGCCACCGGGGAGCTGTTTTTT.

There are a few counts of this clonotype. This chain connects TRBV20-1 to TRBJ2-7, with a tentative D call TRBD1 (6 bases). The germline gives CDR1 DFQATT, CDR2 SNEGSKA (reference sequence). Trimming removed 6 bases from V and 2 bases from J, with 17 bases in between. The CDR3 covers 14 residues. This CDR3 is CSAVQGDLTYEQYV. In DNA, the CDR3 is TGCAGTGCCGTACAGGGTGACCTTACCTACGAGCAGTACGTC.

V is TRBV25-1 and J is TRBJ2-1, with D unresolved. Germline assignment: CDR1 MGHDK and CDR2 SYGVNS. Trimming took off 2 bases at V and 2 bases at J, with 10 bases between the two ends. The length of the CDR3 is 15 residues. The DNA for the CDR3 is TGTGCCAGCAGTGAAGATACTTCGACCTACAATGAGCAGTTCTTC. Its translation: CASSEDTSTYNEQFF.

This clonotype showed up just a few times. The chain employs TRBV11-2 and TRBJ2-6, with D unclear. This CDR3 comprises 18 residues. Per germline, CDR1 SGHAT and CDR2 FQNNGV. The V end was cut by 2 bases, the J end by 0 bases, with 14 bases between. The CDR3 DNA reads TGTGCCAGCAGCTTAATGGTTCGGGCCATCTCTGGGGCCAACGTCCTGACTTTC. It encodes CASSLMVRAISGANVLTF.

The sample holds many counts of this clonotype. Here the CDR3 DNA reads TGCAGCGTCGGGGACAGAGCGCAGTATTTT. This gives the protein CSVGDRAQYF. V is TRBV29-1 and J is TRBJ2-3, with 7 bases lining up with TRBD1. The V segment lost 6 bases and the J segment 10 bases; nucleotides outside the gene matches: 4. The CDR3 sequence is 10 residues long. CDR1 and CDR2 (germline): SQVTM, ANQGSEA.

This clonotype was detected only a few times. V is TRBV2 and J is TRBJ2-2; D unclear. The V and J ends lost 6 bases and 5 bases respectively, with 4 bases between them. The CDR3 loop spans 11 amino acids. Per germline, CDR1 SNHLY and CDR2 FYNNEI. The CDR3 bases are TGTGCCAGCAGGACTACCGGGGAGCTGTTTTTT. As protein: CASRTTGELFF.

The chain carries TRBV11-3 and TRBJ2-1; D is unresolved. The CDR3 totals 13 residues. V gave up 6 bases and J gave up 7 bases, with 13 bases separating them. The germline CDR1 and CDR2 sequences are SGHNT and YENEEA. Here the CDR3 reads CASSSLGANEQFF. The CDR3 DNA reads TGTGCCAGCAGTTCCTTAGGTGCAAATGAGCAGTTCTTC.

This clonotype occurred a few times. The chain combines TRBV27 with TRBJ2-7, with TRBD2 identical over 14 bases. Germline V lookup: CDR1 MNHEY, CDR2 SMNVEV (reference sequence). CDR3 length: 14 residues. V shed 8 bases and J 6 bases; nucleotides not matched to a gene: 6. This CDR3 is CASGLGLAGAEQYV. CDR3 sequence (DNA): TGTGCCAGCGGCCTGGGACTAGCGGGGGCCGAGCAGTACGTC.

This clonotype was seen more than once but under ten times. The J gene is TRBJ2-1, the V gene TRBV7-8, with 9 bases aligning to TRBD1. The CDR3 sequence is 16 residues long. Trimming removed 3 bases from V and 7 bases from J; junction bases left unmatched: 10. CDR1 is SGHVS, CDR2 FQNEAQ, per germline. The CDR3, as DNA: TGTGCCAGCAGCTTTGCTCCGGGACAGGGAGGAAATGAGCAGTTCTTC. Its protein is CASSFAPGQGGNEQFF.